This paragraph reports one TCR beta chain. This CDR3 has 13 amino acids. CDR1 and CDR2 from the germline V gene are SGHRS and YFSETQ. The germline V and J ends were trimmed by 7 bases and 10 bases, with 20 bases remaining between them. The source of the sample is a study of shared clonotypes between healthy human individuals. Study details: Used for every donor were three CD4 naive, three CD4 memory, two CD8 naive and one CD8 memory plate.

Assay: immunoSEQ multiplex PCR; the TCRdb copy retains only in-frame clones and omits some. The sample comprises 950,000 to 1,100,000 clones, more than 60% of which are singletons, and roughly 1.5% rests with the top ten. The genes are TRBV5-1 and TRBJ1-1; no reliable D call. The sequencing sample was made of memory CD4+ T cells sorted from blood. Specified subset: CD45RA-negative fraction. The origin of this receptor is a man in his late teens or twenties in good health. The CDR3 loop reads CASGTSANPTAFF. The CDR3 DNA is TGCGCCAGCGGTACCTCGGCGAACCCCACAGCTTTCTTT.